This record looks at one T cell receptor (beta chain) sequence and its context. The entry originates in a study of blood T cell repertoires in COVID-19. Background on the study: Samples of COVID-19 (acute and convalescent) were obtained from the United States, Italy and Spain. From T cells, B-cell-depleted T cells, or PBMCs came the material, which was cDNA or gDNA.

In the original processing: Estimates of nucleated cell counts were drawn from the amplification of reference gene primers. Using immunoSEQ multiplex PCR, the repertoire was profiled, and TCRdb retains in-frame clones only, with some absent. V, J and clone size derive from that table, while D and trimming were established from the DNA sequence. This sample has under 300,000 clones, with roughly 88% found just once. The sequence came from an older man with acute or convalescent COVID-19. The sequencing sample was made of peripheral blood.

The CDR3 DNA reads as TGCGCCAGCAGTCACTCAGGGTCGGTGGGGAGGGGTCCTACCGAGCAGTACTTC. Amino acid sequence: CASSHSGSVGRGPTEQYF. V gene TRBV23-1 combines with J gene TRBJ2-7; 7 bases map to TRBD2. Being an ORF, TRBV23-1 has a function that is uncertain. V lost 3 bases, J lost 6 bases, and 20 bases stayed unmatched. The CDR3 contains 18 residues.